This TCR beta chain came from a study of long-term antiretroviral therapy in people with HIV. About the research overall: When the earliest samples were collected, ART was typically delayed until CD4 counts fell.

As concerns this clone: What it recognizes is unknown.

They ran version v3.0 of the immunoSEQ assay at survey level. Sequencing targeted roughly 35,000-50,000 T-cell genomes per sample. The method was immunoSEQ multiplex PCR; TCRdb's version includes in-frame clones alone and lacks a portion of them. The data contain around 25,000 clones, around four fifths of them singletons. Study findings and constraints: Post-ART diversity increased but stayed below transplant donor controls.

Germline V gene sequence: CDR1 DFQATT, CDR2 SNEGSKA (reference sequence). Trimming pared 5 bases from V and 8 bases from J, leaving 10 bases between. The CDR3 loop spans 11 amino acids. This chain joins TRBV20-1 and TRBJ2-1; D is uncertain. Sequences were derived from unsorted PBMCs, sampled 1.1 years before starting antiretroviral therapy. The receptor was isolated from a woman in her forties with HIV. CDR3 in DNA: TGCAGTGCTGGACCTGGGGATGAGCAGTTCTTC. Its protein product is CSAGPGDEQFF.